One and the same sample provided the 7 T cell receptor beta chains below, sequenced in a study of regulatory T cells in long-lasting Graves disease. Time point defined: newly diagnosed GD, antithyroid drugs for less than 3 months. Making the TCR library involved RNA that had been extracted from PBMCs. Both iRepertoire HTBI primers and Arm-PCR of CDR3 regions were used to build the TCR beta libraries. MiXCR was run by TCRdb on the multiplex PCR reads, yielding one entry per CDR3 protein. The sample lists some 460,000 distinct CDR3 sequences, about a sixth occurring once. The data were also submitted as part of a second study, on T cells in Graves' hyperthyroidism and ophthalmopathy.

The sample consisted of peripheral blood mononuclear cells (PBMCs), taken at new diagnosis, from a patient treated with antithyroid drugs. These receptors were obtained from a man aged 35-49 years with Graves disease.

The table lists this clonotype with a few counts. CDR3 coding DNA: TGTGCCAGTAGTGCGACAGGGCCAGGGACCCAGTACTTC. Translation: CASSATGPGTQYF. This chain connects TRBV19 to TRBJ2-5; 7 nucleotides align to TRBD1. After removal of 5 bases from V and 7 bases from J, the junction contained 7 bases not matched to a gene. Germline CDR1 is LNHDA and CDR2 is SQIVND (reference sequence). The CDR3 has 13 residues.

This clonotype was counted at least ten times. The genes are TRBV6-9 and TRBJ2-7, with D unclear. The CDR3 has 14 amino acids. V was clipped by 3 bases and J by 0 bases, with 9 bases between them. Germline V CDR1 and CDR2: MNHGY, SVAAGI. The CDR3 here is CASSYGRLSYEQYF. In nucleotides, the CDR3 is TGTGCCAGCAGTTACGGCCGGCTCTCCTACGAGCAGTACTTC.

The chain is built from TRBV19 and TRBJ1-5; 10 bases are shared with TRBD1. V was pared by 6 bases and J by 3 bases, with 5 bases of the junction left unmatched. The germline CDR1 and CDR2 sequences are LNHDA and SQIVND (reference sequence). The CDR3 is 15 residues long. In DNA form, the CDR3 reads TGTGCCAGTAGCCGGACAGGGGGGAACAATCAGCCCCAGCATTTT. Its translation is CASSRTGGNNQPQHF.

This clonotype was counted between two and nine times. The chain combines TRBV19 with TRBJ2-4, with 7 bases lining up with TRBD1. This CDR3 has 16 amino acids. Germline trimming cut 4 bases from V and 7 bases from J; bases unmatched to any gene: 13. Germline CDR1 is LNHDA and CDR2 is SQIVND (reference sequence). The CDR3 sequence: CASSNYPQGMENIQYF. CDR3 nucleotide sequence: TGTGCCAGTAGTAACTACCCACAGGGGATGGAGAACATTCAGTACTTC.

This clonotype occurred many times. This rearrangement joins TRBV12-3 or TRBV12-4 to TRBJ2-1; weak D call: TRBD2 (5 bases). The V end was cut by 8 bases, the J end by 0 bases, with 14 bases between. The CDR3 is made up of 15 amino acids. CDR3 nucleotide sequence: TGTGCCAGCGGGAGCGGTCAAAGCTCCTACAATGAGCAGTTCTTC. Its protein is CASGSGQSSYNEQFF.

This clonotype was seen at least ten times. The J gene is TRBJ2-3, the V gene TRBV24-1; the D gene is possibly TRBD2 (5 bases). V was trimmed by 4 bases and J by 2 bases, leaving 12 bases between them. Germline V CDR1 and CDR2: KGHDR, SFDVKD. The CDR3 extends over 15 amino acids. The CDR3 region has the DNA TGTGCCACCAGTGACGCGGGCAAATCCACAGATACGCAGTATTTT. This sequence encodes CATSDAGKSTDTQYF.

At least ten counts were recorded for this clonotype. The genes are TRBV20-1 and TRBJ2-3; 15 bases are shared with TRBD2. Unmatched junction bases numbered 12, after V lost 6 bases and J lost 5 bases. Germline V gives CDR1 DFQATT, CDR2 SNEGSKA (reference sequence). This CDR3 is 17 amino acids long. The CDR3 nucleotides read TGCAGTGCCCCGTCCCTAGGACTAGCGGGGGGGAGAGATACGCAGTATTTT. Translated, it gives CSAPSLGLAGGRDTQYF.